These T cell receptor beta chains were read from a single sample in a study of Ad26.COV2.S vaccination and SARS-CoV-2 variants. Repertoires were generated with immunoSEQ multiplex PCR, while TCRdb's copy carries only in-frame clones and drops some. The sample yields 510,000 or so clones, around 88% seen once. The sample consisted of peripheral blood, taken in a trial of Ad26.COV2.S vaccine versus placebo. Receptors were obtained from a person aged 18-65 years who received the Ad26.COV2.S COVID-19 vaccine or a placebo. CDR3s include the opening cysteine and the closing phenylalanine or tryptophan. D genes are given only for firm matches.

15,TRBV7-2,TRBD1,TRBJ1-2,TGTGCCAGCAGCACTAGGACAGGGCAAGACTATGGCTACACCTTC,CASSTRTGQDYGYTF
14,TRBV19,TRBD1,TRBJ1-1,TGTGCCTGTGGACAGGGCCCAATGAACACTGAAGCTTTCTTT,CACGQGPMNTEAFF
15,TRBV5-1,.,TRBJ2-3,TGCGCCAGCAGCTTGGAACCCCGTGGCACAGATACGCAGTATTTT,CASSLEPRGTDTQYF
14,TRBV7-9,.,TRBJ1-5,TGTGCCAGCAGTCCAGATCTAGGAGGTCAGCCCCAGCATTTT,CASSPDLGGQPQHF
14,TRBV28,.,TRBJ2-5,TGTGCCAGCAGTTTGGGCAGCTTCGGGGAGACCCAGTACTTC,CASSLGSFGETQYF
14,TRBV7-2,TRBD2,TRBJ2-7,TGTGCCAGCAGCTCTAGCGGGGGAACCTACGAGCAGTACTTC,CASSSSGGTYEQYF
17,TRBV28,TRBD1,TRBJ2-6,TGTGCCAGCAGTCGGGACAGTTCGCTCTCTGGGGCCAACGTCCTGACTTTC,CASSRDSSLSGANVLTF
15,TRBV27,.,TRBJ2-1,TGTGCCAGCAGTTTATCGGAGGGAGAGGTACATGAGCAGTTCTTC,CASSLSEGEVHEQFF
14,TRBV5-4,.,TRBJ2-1,TGTGCCAGCAGCTTGTCCGGACTGCACAATGAGCAGTTCTTC,CASSLSGLHNEQFF
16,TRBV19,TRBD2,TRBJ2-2,TGTGCCAGTAGTACCCTAGCGGGAGGGTTCACCGGGGAGCTGTTTTTT,CASSTLAGGFTGELFF
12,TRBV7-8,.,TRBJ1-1,TGTGCCAGCGGGAGGGCGAACACTGAAGCTTTCTTT,CASGRANTEAFF
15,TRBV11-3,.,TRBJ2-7,TGTGCCAGCAGCTTAACCCCGGGAGGGGGCGGCGAGCAGTACTTC,CASSLTPGGGGEQYF
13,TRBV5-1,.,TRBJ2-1,TGCGCCAGCAGCTCGGACTCCGCCAATGAGCAGTTCTTC,CASSSDSANEQFF